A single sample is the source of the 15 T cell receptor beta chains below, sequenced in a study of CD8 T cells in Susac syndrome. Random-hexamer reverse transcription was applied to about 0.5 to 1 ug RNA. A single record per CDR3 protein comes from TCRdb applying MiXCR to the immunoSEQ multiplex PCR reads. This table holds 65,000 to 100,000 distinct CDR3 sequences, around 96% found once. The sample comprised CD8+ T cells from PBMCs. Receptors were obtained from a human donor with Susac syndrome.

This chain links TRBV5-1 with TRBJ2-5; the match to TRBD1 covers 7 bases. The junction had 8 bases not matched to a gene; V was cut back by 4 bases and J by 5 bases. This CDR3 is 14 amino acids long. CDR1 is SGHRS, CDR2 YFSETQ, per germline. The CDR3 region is CASSDTTGSETQYF. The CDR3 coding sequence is TGCGCCAGCAGCGATACGACAGGGAGCGAGACCCAGTACTTC.

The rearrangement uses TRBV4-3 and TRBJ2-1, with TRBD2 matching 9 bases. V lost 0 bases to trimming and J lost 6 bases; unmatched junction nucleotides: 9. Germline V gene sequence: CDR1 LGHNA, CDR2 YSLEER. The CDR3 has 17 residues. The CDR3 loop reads CASSQEWGVAGVNEQFF. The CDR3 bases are TGCGCCAGCAGCCAAGAATGGGGAGTAGCGGGGGTCAATGAGCAGTTCTTC.

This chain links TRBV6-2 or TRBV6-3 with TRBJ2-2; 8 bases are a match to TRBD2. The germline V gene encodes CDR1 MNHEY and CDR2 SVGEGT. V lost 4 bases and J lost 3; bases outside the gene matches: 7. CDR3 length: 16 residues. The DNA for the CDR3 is TGTGCCAGCAGTTTCCTCAGCGGGGGAGACACCGGGGAGCTGTTTTTT. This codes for CASSFLSGGDTGELFF.

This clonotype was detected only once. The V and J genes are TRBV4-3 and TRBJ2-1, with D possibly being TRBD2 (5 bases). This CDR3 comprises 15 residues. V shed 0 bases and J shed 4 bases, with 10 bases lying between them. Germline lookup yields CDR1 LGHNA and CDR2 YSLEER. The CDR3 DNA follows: TGCGCCAGCAGCCAAGATGTAGCGCGGTACAATGAGCAGTTCTTC. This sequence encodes CASSQDVARYNEQFF.

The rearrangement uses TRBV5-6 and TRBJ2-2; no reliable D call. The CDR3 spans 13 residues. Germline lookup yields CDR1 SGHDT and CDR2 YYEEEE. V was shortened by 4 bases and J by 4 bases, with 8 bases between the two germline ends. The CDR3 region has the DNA TGTGCCAGCAGCCCCAGCCGCACCGGGGAGCTGTTTTTT. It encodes CASSPSRTGELFF.

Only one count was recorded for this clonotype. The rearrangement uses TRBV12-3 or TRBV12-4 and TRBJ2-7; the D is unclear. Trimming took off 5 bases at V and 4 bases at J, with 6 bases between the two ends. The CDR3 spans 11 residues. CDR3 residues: CASSVAYEQYF. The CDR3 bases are TGTGCCAGCAGTGTGGCATACGAGCAGTACTTC.

CDR3 protein: CASSVEETQYF. CDR3 DNA: TGTGCCAGCAGCGTTGAAGAGACCCAGTACTTC. The rearrangement links TRBV7-9 to TRBJ2-5; D gene ambiguous. Trimming removed 5 bases from V and 3 bases from J, with 4 bases in between. The CDR3 runs 11 residues. Germline-derived CDR1 and CDR2 are SEHNR and FQNEAQ (reference sequence).

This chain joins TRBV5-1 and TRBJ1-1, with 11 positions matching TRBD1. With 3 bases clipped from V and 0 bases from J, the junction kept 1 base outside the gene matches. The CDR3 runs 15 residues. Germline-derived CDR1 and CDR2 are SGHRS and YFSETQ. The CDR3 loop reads CASSSDRGLNTEAFF. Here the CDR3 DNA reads TGCGCCAGCAGCTCGGACAGGGGGCTGAACACTGAAGCTTTCTTT.

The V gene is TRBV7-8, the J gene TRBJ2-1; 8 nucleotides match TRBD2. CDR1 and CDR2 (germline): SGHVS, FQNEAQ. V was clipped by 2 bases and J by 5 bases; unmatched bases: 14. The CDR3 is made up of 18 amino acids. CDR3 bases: TGTGCCAGCAGCTTATACCCCCCCTTAGCGGGAATCCACAATGAGCAGTTCTTC. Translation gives CASSLYPPLAGIHNEQFF.

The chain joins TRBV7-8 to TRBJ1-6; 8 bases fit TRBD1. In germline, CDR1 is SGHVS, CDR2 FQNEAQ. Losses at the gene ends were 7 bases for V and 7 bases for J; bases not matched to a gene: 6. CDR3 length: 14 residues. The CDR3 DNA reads TGTGCCAGCATTCCCGGACAGGGAAATTCACCCCTCCACTTT. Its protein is CASIPGQGNSPLHF.

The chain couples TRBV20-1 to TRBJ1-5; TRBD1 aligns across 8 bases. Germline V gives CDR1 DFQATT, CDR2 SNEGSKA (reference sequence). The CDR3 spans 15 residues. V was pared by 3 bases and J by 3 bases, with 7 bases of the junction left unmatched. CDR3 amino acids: CSARETGDPNQPQHF. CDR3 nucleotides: TGCAGTGCTAGGGAGACAGGGGACCCCAATCAGCCCCAGCATTTT.

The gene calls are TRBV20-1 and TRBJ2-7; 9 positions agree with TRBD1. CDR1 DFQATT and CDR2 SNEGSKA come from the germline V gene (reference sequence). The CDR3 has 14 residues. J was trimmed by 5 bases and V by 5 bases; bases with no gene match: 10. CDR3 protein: CSAVRAGQGNEQYF. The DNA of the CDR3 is TGCAGTGCTGTACGGGCGGGACAGGGTAACGAGCAGTACTTC.

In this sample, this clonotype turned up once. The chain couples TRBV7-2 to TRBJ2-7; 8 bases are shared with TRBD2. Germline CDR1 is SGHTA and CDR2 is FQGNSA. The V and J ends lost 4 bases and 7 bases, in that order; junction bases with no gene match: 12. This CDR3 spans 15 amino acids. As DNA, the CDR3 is TGTGCCAGCAGCTCCCCGGGACTAGGTGGTCGGGAGCAGTACTTC. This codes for CASSSPGLGGREQYF.

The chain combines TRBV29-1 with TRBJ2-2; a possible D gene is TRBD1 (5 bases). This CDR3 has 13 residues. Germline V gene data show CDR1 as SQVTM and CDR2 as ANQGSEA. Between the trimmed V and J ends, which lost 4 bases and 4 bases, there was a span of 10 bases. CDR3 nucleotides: TGCAGCGTTGTCATAGGGGCCACCGGGGAGCTGTTTTTT. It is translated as CSVVIGATGELFF.

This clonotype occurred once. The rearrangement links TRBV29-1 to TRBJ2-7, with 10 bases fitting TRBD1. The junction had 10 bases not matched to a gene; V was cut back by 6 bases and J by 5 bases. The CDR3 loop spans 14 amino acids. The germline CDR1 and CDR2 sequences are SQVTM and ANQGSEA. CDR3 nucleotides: TGCAGCGTGGGAGGGGACAGGGGAGGGAACGAGCAGTACTTC. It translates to CSVGGDRGGNEQYF.